This section outlines one T cell receptor beta chain sequence together with its context. A much larger clone lies a single base off, so this may be a read error. This entry is derived from a study of blood T cell repertoires in COVID-19. Across the study: The analysed material was cDNA or gDNA that came from T cells, B-cell-depleted T cells, or PBMCs.

The authors' processing: Amplification of reference gene primers was used by the study to estimate nucleated cell counts. Assay: immunoSEQ multiplex PCR; the TCRdb copy retains only in-frame clones and omits some. Clone size and the V and J calls come from that table; the DNA yielded D and trimming. The sample yields about 52,000 clones, more than 85% seen once. This CDR3 has 13 amino acids. With 6 bases removed from V and 3 bases from J, the gap between germline ends came to 11 bases. The chain carries TRBV12-3 or TRBV12-4 and TRBJ1-2; tentative D call: TRBD1 (5 bases). Sequencing was carried out using peripheral blood. This TCR came from a human donor with active COVID-19. The donor label of this sample is uncertain. CDR3: CASSPSGDYGYTF. The CDR3 bases are TGTGCCAGCAGCCCCTCGGGGGACTATGGCTACACCTTC.